This is a list of T cell receptor beta chains from one sample in a study of blood T cell repertoires in COVID-19. Some clones are missing from TCRdb's copy, which holds only in-frame ones; the method was immunoSEQ multiplex PCR. The data contain around 73,000 clones, approximately 80% of them singletons. Sequenced input: peripheral blood. These receptors originate from a woman in her sixties with acute or convalescent COVID-19. Each CDR3 is given with its conserved first and last residue. D genes are given only for firm matches.

J,D,V,CDR3
TRBJ1-6,TRBD1,TRBV5-1,CASSARQGTNSPLHF
TRBJ1-6,TRBD1,TRBV2,CASILPGQAYNSPLHF
TRBJ2-3,-,TRBV5-6,CASSPDLKDTQYF
TRBJ1-2,-,TRBV4-1,CASSQEDRTGYGYTF
TRBJ1-2,TRBD1,TRBV5-4,CASSQTGGYGYTF
TRBJ1-5,-,TRBV6-6,CASISLRGGNQPQHF
TRBJ1-2,-,TRBV7-2,CASSLSPRVDGYTF
TRBJ2-7,TRBD1,TRBV5-1,CASSLVGGDEQYF
TRBJ1-2,TRBD1,TRBV5-1,CASSPGQGGGYTF
TRBJ1-1,TRBD1,TRBV7-9,CASSSGGARNTEAFF
TRBJ1-3,-,TRBV2,CASSESWSSGNTIYF
TRBJ1-5,-,TRBV15,CATSREAGGGQPQHF
TRBJ1-4,-,TRBV7-9,CASSPGATNEKLFF
TRBJ2-5,-,TRBV6-2/TRBV6-3,CASSLLDRLQETQYF
TRBJ2-7,-,TRBV12-3/TRBV12-4,CASSYTRDSEQYF
TRBJ2-7,TRBD1,TRBV19,CASSNTGTGEQYF
TRBJ2-3,TRBD2,TRBV18,CASSPRSGSATDTQYF
TRBJ1-1,-,TRBV19,CASSMRRQSASEAFF
TRBJ2-4,-,TRBV30,CAWTSGVAKNIQYF
TRBJ2-2,TRBD1,TRBV27,CASTYRGLGTGELFF
TRBJ1-6,-,TRBV6-5,CASRYEGGPNSPLHF
TRBJ1-1,TRBD1,TRBV4-2,CASSLLRQGETEAFF